These T cell receptor beta chains were read from a single sample in a study of naive and memory T cell subsets. TCRdb reanalysed the 5' RACE reads using MiXCR and keeps one entry per CDR3 protein. The sample consists of roughly 56,000 distinct CDR3 sequences, around 7.7% of them appearing once. The receptors were sampled from a male donor in good health. The conserved cysteine and the conserved F or W are not part of the CDR3 here.

TRBJ1-1 TRBV14 ASSHYRSENTEAF
TRBJ2-1 TRBV6-5 ASSYSRDRVRF
TRBJ1-2 TRBV2 ASSSVQGGYT
TRBJ2-1 TRBV11-2 ASRPDQDSSSYNEQF
TRBJ1-2 TRBV7-9 ASSRDLSWWDRGHGVYGYT
TRBJ1-2 TRBV29-1 SVEWPGQGGYGYT
TRBJ2-1 TRBV2 ASSEAGADIYEQF
TRBJ1-4 TRBV5-1 ASSPTIGGEDEKLF
TRBJ2-7 TRBV10-2 ASRPGQGGDEQY
TRBJ1-1 TRBV2 ASSAQGAEAF
TRBJ2-5 TRBV10-3 AISVRDLGETQY
TRBJ2-1 TRBV30 AWRPTKREQF
TRBJ1-5 TRBV7-8 ASSFRVHSNQPQH
TRBJ2-1 TRBV6-5 ASSGHGGSDNEQF
TRBJ2-3 TRBV6-6 ASSHPGGRGTDTQY
TRBJ2-5 TRBV29-1 SVQGETQY
TRBJ2-5 TRBV5-1 ASSRDPAGQETQY
TRBJ1-5 TRBV6-1 ASSEALGRPDQPQH
TRBJ2-1 TRBV19 ASSASGSSYNEQF
TRBJ1-4 TRBV20-1 SARIPGIEKLF
TRBJ2-7 TRBV11-2 ASSLTSGGSSYEQY
TRBJ1-1 TRBV29-1 SGSMGQGGTEAF
TRBJ1-6 TRBV14 ASSQDQAQAYNSPLH
TRBJ2-2 TRBV14 ASSLTGRRGGELF
TRBJ2-1 TRBV11-2 ASSFAAHNEQF
TRBJ2-3 TRBV4-1 ASSQGGRSSTDTQY
TRBJ2-7 TRBV4-1 ASSQDNGRAYEQY
TRBJ1-2 TRBV20-1 SAKRGQGLYGYT
TRBJ2-4 TRBV20-1 SVGGAKNIQY
TRBJ2-3 TRBV7-9 ASSLETDTQY
TRBJ2-1 TRBV6-2/TRBV6-3 ASSVGGGNEQF
TRBJ1-2 TRBV20-1 SASPDLDRQNYGYT
TRBJ1-1 TRBV20-1 SARLQGRRTEAF
TRBJ2-1 TRBV20-1 SAPRGLAGDYNEQF
TRBJ1-5 TRBV20-1 SAAQGVSNQPQH
TRBJ1-3 TRBV11-2 ASSLGTSSGNTIY
TRBJ2-1 TRBV20-1 SALLADYNEQF
TRBJ2-7 TRBV4-1 ASGQASHEQY
TRBJ2-1 TRBV5-1 ASSPPGQGNNEQF
TRBJ2-7 TRBV6-5 ASSYSNMVGDSYEQY
TRBJ2-5 TRBV6-5 ASSQGGETQY
TRBJ1-3 TRBV5-5 ASSLAGSTGNTIY
TRBJ1-2 TRBV18 ASSPDRVSFGYT
TRBJ2-7 TRBV5-4 ASSLLDQGSYEQY
TRBJ2-1 TRBV20-1 SAAGSRTHRAEQF
TRBJ2-3 TRBV7-2 ASSLIDTDTQY
TRBJ2-7 TRBV4-1 ASSQDGGSDSYEQY
TRBJ2-2 TRBV25-1 ASRGIPQGWDTGELF